Listed below are T cell receptor beta chains from one sample, sequenced in a study of T cells in Graves' hyperthyroidism and ophthalmopathy. Each CDR3 protein gets one entry after TCRdb re-called the multiplex PCR reads with MiXCR. This sample yields 500,000 to 650,000 distinct CDR3 sequences, of which 12% to 15% are seen a single time; approximately 15% belongs to the top ten. Input material: blood. All receptors derive from a woman aged 40 to 49 with Graves' hyperthyroidism. The CDR3 runs from the conserved cysteine through the conserved F or W. Fields, in order: CDR3 DNA, CDR3 protein, D gene, J gene, V gene, clone size. The D gene is left open where the match is weak. Not every row has a clone size; where given, it reads once, few, many or a size class.

CDR3nt: TGTGCCAGCAGAGGGGAGCTAATTAATGAGCAGTTCTTC
CDR3aa: CASRGELINEQFF
d_gene: .
j_gene: TRBJ2-1
v_gene: TRBV2
abundance: many

CDR3nt: TGCGCCAGCAGCCCCAAGCCTTCCTACAATGAGCAGTTCTTC
CDR3aa: CASSPKPSYNEQFF
d_gene: .
j_gene: TRBJ2-1
v_gene: TRBV5-1
abundance: few

CDR3nt: TGTGCCAGCAGCTTAGGGGGAACAGGTGGGCAAGAGACCCAGTACTTC
CDR3aa: CASSLGGTGGQETQYF
d_gene: .
j_gene: TRBJ2-5
v_gene: TRBV7-2
abundance: few

CDR3nt: TGCGCCAGCAGCCAAGATCGAAGAAGTCTAACTGGGGCCAACGTCCTGACTTTC
CDR3aa: CASSQDRRSLTGANVLTF
d_gene: .
j_gene: TRBJ2-6
v_gene: TRBV4-1
abundance: .

CDR3nt: .
CDR3aa: CASSFYICSATKGLAGLYEQYF
d_gene: .
j_gene: TRBJ2-7
v_gene: TRBV5-1
abundance: .

CDR3nt: TGTGCCAGCAGTTTATTAGGGACTAGCTCCTACAATGAGCAGTTCTTC
CDR3aa: CASSLLGTSSYNEQFF
d_gene: TRBD2
j_gene: TRBJ2-1
v_gene: TRBV28
abundance: many

CDR3nt: TGTGCCAGTAACTCCGGGACAGGGAGCAATCAGCCCCAGCATTTT
CDR3aa: CASNSGTGSNQPQHF
d_gene: TRBD1
j_gene: TRBJ1-5
v_gene: TRBV19
abundance: few

CDR3nt: TGTGCCTGGAGTGGGATGGGGATCCCTCTAATATATGAAGCTTTCTTT
CDR3aa: CAWSGMGIPLIYEAFF
d_gene: .
j_gene: TRBJ1-1
v_gene: TRBV30
abundance: many

CDR3nt: TGTGCCAGCAGTTTTGGACCGGCTGGGGGCAATAAGCAGTTCTTC
CDR3aa: CASSFGPAGGNKQFF
d_gene: .
j_gene: TRBJ2-1
v_gene: TRBV28
abundance: .

CDR3nt: TGTGCCTGGAGAGCCTCGAAACTAGCGGGCCTAAACACCGGGGAGCTGTTTTTT
CDR3aa: CAWRASKLAGLNTGELFF
d_gene: TRBD2
j_gene: TRBJ2-2
v_gene: TRBV30
abundance: .

CDR3nt: TGTGCCAGCAGTTTATTTGGGACAGGGGAAGATGAGCAGTTCTTC
CDR3aa: CASSLFGTGEDEQFF
d_gene: TRBD1
j_gene: TRBJ2-1
v_gene: TRBV12-3/TRBV12-4
abundance: many

CDR3nt: TGTGCCAGCATTGGGTTCACTGCGAACACTGAAGCTTTCTTT
CDR3aa: CASIGFTANTEAFF
d_gene: .
j_gene: TRBJ1-1
v_gene: TRBV2
abundance: many

CDR3nt: TGCAGCGCTGGACAGGGGAATGAAAAACTGTTTTTT
CDR3aa: CSAGQGNEKLFF
d_gene: TRBD1
j_gene: TRBJ1-4
v_gene: TRBV29-1
abundance: few

CDR3nt: TGTGCCAGCAGTTTCATAGTTAACTATGGCTACACCTTC
CDR3aa: CASSFIVNYGYTF
d_gene: .
j_gene: TRBJ1-2
v_gene: TRBV28
abundance: many

CDR3nt: TGCGCCAGCGGAGGGACGGACGAGCAGTACTTC
CDR3aa: CASGGTDEQYF
d_gene: .
j_gene: TRBJ2-7
v_gene: TRBV4-1
abundance: .

CDR3nt: TGCGCCAGCAGCTTGGCCCCTAAGCCTAGCGGTACCTACGAGCAGTACTTC
CDR3aa: CASSLAPKPSGTYEQYF
d_gene: TRBD2
j_gene: TRBJ2-7
v_gene: TRBV5-1
abundance: few

CDR3nt: TGTGCCAGCAGGTCACCAGGGGATTCGAAAGAGCAGTACTTC
CDR3aa: CASRSPGDSKEQYF
d_gene: .
j_gene: TRBJ2-7
v_gene: TRBV28
abundance: many

CDR3nt: TGTGCCAGCACCGAAAGTAGGACAGACTATGGCTACACCTTC
CDR3aa: CASTESRTDYGYTF
d_gene: .
j_gene: TRBJ1-2
v_gene: TRBV7-9
abundance: few

CDR3nt: TGTGCCAGCAGCCAAGAGCGCCTCGTGCGCCAAGAGACCCAGTACTTC
CDR3aa: CASSQERLVRQETQYF
d_gene: .
j_gene: TRBJ2-5
v_gene: TRBV3-1
abundance: many

CDR3nt: TGTGCCAGCAGGTCTTCGGGACAGAGTTCCACAGATACGCAGTATTTT
CDR3aa: CASRSSGQSSTDTQYF
d_gene: TRBD1
j_gene: TRBJ2-3
v_gene: TRBV7-9
abundance: many

CDR3nt: TGCAGTGCTAGCGGGGCGGGGAGCTCCTACAATGAGCAGTTCTTC
CDR3aa: CSASGAGSSYNEQFF
d_gene: .
j_gene: TRBJ2-1
v_gene: TRBV20-1
abundance: many

CDR3nt: TGCGCCAGCAGCGTGACGGGGTCTAACTATGGCTACACCTTC
CDR3aa: CASSVTGSNYGYTF
d_gene: .
j_gene: TRBJ1-2
v_gene: TRBV5-1
abundance: many

CDR3nt: TGTGCCAGTAGTAAGGGCAGAGGGGAGCAGTTCTTC
CDR3aa: CASSKGRGEQFF
d_gene: .
j_gene: TRBJ2-1
v_gene: TRBV19
abundance: many

CDR3nt: TGCGCCAGCAGGTGGGGAGCGGCTGGTAATGAAAAACTGTTTTTT
CDR3aa: CASRWGAAGNEKLFF
d_gene: .
j_gene: TRBJ1-4
v_gene: TRBV5-1
abundance: many

CDR3nt: TGTGCCAGCAGTTACGAGGCCCCCCATACAGAACAAGGAGCTTTCTTT
CDR3aa: CASSYEAPHTEQGAFF
d_gene: .
j_gene: TRBJ1-1
v_gene: TRBV6-5
abundance: many

CDR3nt: TGCAGTGCGCCGACTAGCGGGGGAGAGACCCAGTACTTC
CDR3aa: CSAPTSGGETQYF
d_gene: TRBD2
j_gene: TRBJ2-5
v_gene: TRBV20-1
abundance: few

CDR3nt: TGTGCCAGCAGTCCGTACGTAGGGGGCGGAGTGGAGACCCAGTACTTC
CDR3aa: CASSPYVGGGVETQYF
d_gene: TRBD1
j_gene: TRBJ2-5
v_gene: TRBV7-3
abundance: many

CDR3nt: TGCGCCAGCAGCGTGGGAGGACAGGGAGGATACGAGCAGTACTTC
CDR3aa: CASSVGGQGGYEQYF
d_gene: TRBD1
j_gene: TRBJ2-7
v_gene: TRBV5-1
abundance: many

CDR3nt: TGTGCCAGCTCGGTTTACTCCTACAATGAGCAGTTCTTC
CDR3aa: CASSVYSYNEQFF
d_gene: .
j_gene: TRBJ2-1
v_gene: TRBV2
abundance: .

CDR3nt: TGTGCCAGCAGCACGGGACTAGCGGGGAGGACCGGGGAGCTGTTTTTT
CDR3aa: CASSTGLAGRTGELFF
d_gene: TRBD2
j_gene: TRBJ2-2
v_gene: TRBV7-8
abundance: many

CDR3nt: TGTGCCAGCAGTTGGGGACAGGGACATCAGCCCCAGCATTTT
CDR3aa: CASSWGQGHQPQHF
d_gene: TRBD1
j_gene: TRBJ1-5
v_gene: TRBV5-5
abundance: many

CDR3nt: TGCAGTGCTAGGGTGGCCGGGGGTTCGGTTTCACCCCTCCACTTT
CDR3aa: CSARVAGGSVSPLHF
d_gene: .
j_gene: TRBJ1-6
v_gene: TRBV20-1
abundance: many

CDR3nt: TGTGCCAGCAGCGTAGGCTCTATGAACACTGAAGCTTTCTTT
CDR3aa: CASSVGSMNTEAFF
d_gene: .
j_gene: TRBJ1-1
v_gene: TRBV9
abundance: .

CDR3nt: TGTGCCAGCAGTGGGTTGGGCAATGAGCAGTTCTTC
CDR3aa: CASSGLGNEQFF
d_gene: .
j_gene: TRBJ2-1
v_gene: TRBV2
abundance: .

CDR3nt: TGTGCCAGCAGTGAAGCGGAAGGGGTAGACACTGAAGCTTTCTTT
CDR3aa: CASSEAEGVDTEAFF
d_gene: .
j_gene: TRBJ1-1
v_gene: TRBV2
abundance: many

CDR3nt: TGTGCCAGCAGTTACCAATACAGGGGACCTACCTACGAGCAGTACTTC
CDR3aa: CASSYQYRGPTYEQYF
d_gene: TRBD1
j_gene: TRBJ2-7
v_gene: TRBV27
abundance: few

CDR3nt: TGTGCCAGCAGTTTTAGTCAGAGCAATGAGCAGTTCTTC
CDR3aa: CASSFSQSNEQFF
d_gene: .
j_gene: TRBJ2-1
v_gene: TRBV27
abundance: many

CDR3nt: TGTGCCAGCAGTTTATTTCAGAACACCGGGGAGCTGTTTTTT
CDR3aa: CASSLFQNTGELFF
d_gene: .
j_gene: TRBJ2-2
v_gene: TRBV27
abundance: .

CDR3nt: TGTGCCTGGAGCCGACAGGGGGCTAAAGAGCAGTACTTC
CDR3aa: CAWSRQGAKEQYF
d_gene: TRBD1
j_gene: TRBJ2-7
v_gene: TRBV30
abundance: few

CDR3nt: TGTGCCAGCAGCTTCATACTAGCACCGGAAGAGACCCAGTACTTC
CDR3aa: CASSFILAPEETQYF
d_gene: .
j_gene: TRBJ2-5
v_gene: TRBV7-3
abundance: many

CDR3nt: TGTGCCAGCAGTGCCTTAGCGGGAGGGCCATACGAGCAGTACTTC
CDR3aa: CASSALAGGPYEQYF
d_gene: TRBD2
j_gene: TRBJ2-7
v_gene: TRBV2
abundance: .

CDR3nt: TGTGCCAGCAGTAGCTGGTCAACGTCGGATAAGTACTTC
CDR3aa: CASSSWSTSDKYF
d_gene: .
j_gene: TRBJ2-5
v_gene: TRBV6-1
abundance: many

CDR3nt: TGTGCCACCAGCAGAGATGGGATTAGCGGGAATTATGAGACCCAGTACTTC
CDR3aa: CATSRDGISGNYETQYF
d_gene: TRBD2
j_gene: TRBJ2-5
v_gene: TRBV15
abundance: .

CDR3nt: TGCGCCAGCAGCCAAGAGCATCGACAGGGGCAAGAGACCCAGTACTTC
CDR3aa: CASSQEHRQGQETQYF
d_gene: TRBD1
j_gene: TRBJ2-5
v_gene: TRBV4-1
abundance: .

CDR3nt: TGTGCCAGCAGCCAAATGGGACTAGGGAGTGATGAGCAGTTCTTC
CDR3aa: CASSQMGLGSDEQFF
d_gene: TRBD2
j_gene: TRBJ2-1
v_gene: TRBV3-1
abundance: many

CDR3nt: TGTGCCTCCTACGGGCCAGTCGAGGGGAACTACGAGCAGTACTTC
CDR3aa: CASYGPVEGNYEQYF
d_gene: .
j_gene: TRBJ2-7
v_gene: TRBV30
abundance: .

CDR3nt: TGTGCCAGCAGCGGACCGGACAGGGCAACCACCTTC
CDR3aa: CASSGPDRATTF
d_gene: TRBD1
j_gene: TRBJ1-2
v_gene: TRBV9
abundance: .

CDR3nt: TGTGCCAGCAGTGAATTTTTCGGAAACACCATATATTTT
CDR3aa: CASSEFFGNTIYF
d_gene: .
j_gene: TRBJ1-3
v_gene: TRBV6-1
abundance: .

CDR3nt: TGTGCCAGCAGTTTAGCAGTTTCCTCCTACAATGAGCAGTTCTTC
CDR3aa: CASSLAVSSYNEQFF
d_gene: .
j_gene: TRBJ2-1
v_gene: TRBV12-3/TRBV12-4
abundance: many

CDR3nt: TGTGCCAGCAGCTCGTCGGGTGGCGGCCACAATGAGCAGTTCTTC
CDR3aa: CASSSSGGGHNEQFF
d_gene: .
j_gene: TRBJ2-1
v_gene: TRBV11-2
abundance: many

CDR3nt: TGTGCCAGTAGGGTAGCGGGAGGAGAGACCCAGTACTTC
CDR3aa: CASRVAGGETQYF
d_gene: TRBD2
j_gene: TRBJ2-5
v_gene: TRBV10-3
abundance: many

CDR3nt: TGCAGTGCCCCTGTGGTGCTAGCGGGTAGGGGAGCCAAAAACATTCAGTACTTC
CDR3aa: CSAPVVLAGRGAKNIQYF
d_gene: TRBD2
j_gene: TRBJ2-4
v_gene: TRBV20-1
abundance: many

CDR3nt: TGTGCCAGCACCCACCCGGGCTTTTATGGGGCCTACGAGCAGTACTTC
CDR3aa: CASTHPGFYGAYEQYF
d_gene: .
j_gene: TRBJ2-7
v_gene: TRBV2
abundance: many

CDR3nt: TGTGCCAGCAGCCCCGGGACAAGAGAAGCTTTCTTT
CDR3aa: CASSPGTREAFF
d_gene: .
j_gene: TRBJ1-1
v_gene: TRBV3-1
abundance: many